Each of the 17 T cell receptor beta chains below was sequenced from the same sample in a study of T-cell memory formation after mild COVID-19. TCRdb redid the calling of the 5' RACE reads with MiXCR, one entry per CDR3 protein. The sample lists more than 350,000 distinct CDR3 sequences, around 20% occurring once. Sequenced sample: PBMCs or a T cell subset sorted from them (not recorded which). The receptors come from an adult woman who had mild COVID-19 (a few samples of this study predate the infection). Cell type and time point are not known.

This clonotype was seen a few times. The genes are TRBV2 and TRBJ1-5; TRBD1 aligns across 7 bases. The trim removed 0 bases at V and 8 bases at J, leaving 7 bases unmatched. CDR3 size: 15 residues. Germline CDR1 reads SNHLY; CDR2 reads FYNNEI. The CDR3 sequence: CASSEALDRAKPQHF. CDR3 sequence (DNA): TGTGCCAGCAGTGAAGCCTTAGACAGGGCTAAGCCCCAGCATTTT.

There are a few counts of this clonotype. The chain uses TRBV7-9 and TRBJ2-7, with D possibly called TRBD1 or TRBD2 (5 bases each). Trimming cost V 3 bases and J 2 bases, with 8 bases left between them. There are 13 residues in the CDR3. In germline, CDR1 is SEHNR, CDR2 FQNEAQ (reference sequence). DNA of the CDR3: TGTGCCAGCAGCTTTACGGGGCCCTACGAGCAGTACTTC. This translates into CASSFTGPYEQYF.

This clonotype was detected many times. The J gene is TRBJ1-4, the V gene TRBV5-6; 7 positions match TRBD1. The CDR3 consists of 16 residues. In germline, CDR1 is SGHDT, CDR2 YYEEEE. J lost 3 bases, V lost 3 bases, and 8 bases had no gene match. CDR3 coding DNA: TGTGCCAGCAGCTCGCGGCGACAGGGAGCTAATGAAAAACTGTTTTTT. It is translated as CASSSRRQGANEKLFF. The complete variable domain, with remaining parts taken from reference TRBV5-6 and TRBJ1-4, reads DAGVTQSPTHLIKTRGQQVTLRCSPKSGHDTVSWYQQALGQGPQFIFQYYEEEERQRGNFPDRFSGHQFPNYSSELNVNALLLGDSALYLCASSSRRQGANEKLFFGSGTQLSVL.

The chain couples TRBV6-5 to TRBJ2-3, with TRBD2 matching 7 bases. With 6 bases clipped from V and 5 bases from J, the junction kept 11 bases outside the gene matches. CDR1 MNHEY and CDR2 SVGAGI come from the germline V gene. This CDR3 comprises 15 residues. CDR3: CASRDGGGPGDTQYF. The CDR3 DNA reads TGTGCCAGCAGGGATGGGGGAGGGCCGGGAGATACGCAGTATTTT.

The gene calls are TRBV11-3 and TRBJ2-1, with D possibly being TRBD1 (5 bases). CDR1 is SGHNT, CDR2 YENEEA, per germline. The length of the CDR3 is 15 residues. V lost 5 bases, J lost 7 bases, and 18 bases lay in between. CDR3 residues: CASSIPRGPGNEQFF. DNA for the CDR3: TGTGCCAGCAGCATCCCTAGGGGTCCCGGTAATGAGCAGTTCTTC.

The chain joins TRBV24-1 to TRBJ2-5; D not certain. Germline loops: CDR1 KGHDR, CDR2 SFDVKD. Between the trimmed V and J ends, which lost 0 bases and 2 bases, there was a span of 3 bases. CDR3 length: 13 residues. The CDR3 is CATSDLGQETQYF. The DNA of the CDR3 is TGTGCCACCAGTGATTTGGGGCAAGAGACCCAGTACTTC.

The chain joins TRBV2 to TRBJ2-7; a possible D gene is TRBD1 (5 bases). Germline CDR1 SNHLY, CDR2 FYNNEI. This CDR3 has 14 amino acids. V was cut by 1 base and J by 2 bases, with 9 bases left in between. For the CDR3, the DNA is TGTGCCAGCAGTGAAGAAGCCAGGGCCTACGAGCAGTACTTC. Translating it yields CASSEEARAYEQYF.

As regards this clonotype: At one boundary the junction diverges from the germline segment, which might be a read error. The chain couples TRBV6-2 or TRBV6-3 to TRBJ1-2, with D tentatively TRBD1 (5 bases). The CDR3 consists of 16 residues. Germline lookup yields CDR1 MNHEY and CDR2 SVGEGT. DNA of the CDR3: TGTGCCAGCAGTTACATCCCCCCGGGACCGCGCTATGGCTACATCTTC. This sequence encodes CASSYIPPGPRYGYIF.

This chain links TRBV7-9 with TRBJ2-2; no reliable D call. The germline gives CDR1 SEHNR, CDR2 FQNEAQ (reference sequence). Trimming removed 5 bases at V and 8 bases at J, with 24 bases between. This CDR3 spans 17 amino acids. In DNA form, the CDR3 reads TGTGCCAGCAGCGCCCCTCGGGCGACCCTGCCCCTAGGGGAGCTGTTTTTT. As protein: CASSAPRATLPLGELFF.

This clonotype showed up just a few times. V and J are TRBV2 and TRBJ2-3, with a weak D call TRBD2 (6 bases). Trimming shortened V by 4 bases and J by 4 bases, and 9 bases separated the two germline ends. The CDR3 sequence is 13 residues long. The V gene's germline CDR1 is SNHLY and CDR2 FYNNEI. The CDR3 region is CASSGASADTQYF. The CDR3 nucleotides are TGTGCCAGCAGTGGTGCTAGCGCAGATACGCAGTATTTT.

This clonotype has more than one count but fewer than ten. Here the CDR3 DNA reads TGCAGTGCTACCGCTGTGGGGGGGCCGGTTCTTCACAATGAGCAGTTCTTC. This sequence encodes CSATAVGGPVLHNEQFF. V gene TRBV20-1 combines with J gene TRBJ2-1, with D possibly being TRBD2 (7 bases). CDR1 and CDR2 from the germline V gene are DFQATT and SNEGSKA (reference sequence). Trimming shortened V by 4 bases and J by 5 bases, and 24 bases separated the two germline ends. The CDR3 runs 17 residues.

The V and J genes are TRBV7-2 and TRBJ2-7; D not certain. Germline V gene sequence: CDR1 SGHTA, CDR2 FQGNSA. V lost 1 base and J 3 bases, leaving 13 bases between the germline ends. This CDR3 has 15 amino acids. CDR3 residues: CASSLVVGSYYEQYF. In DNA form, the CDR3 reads TGTGCCAGCAGCTTAGTGGTGGGGTCCTACTACGAGCAGTACTTC.

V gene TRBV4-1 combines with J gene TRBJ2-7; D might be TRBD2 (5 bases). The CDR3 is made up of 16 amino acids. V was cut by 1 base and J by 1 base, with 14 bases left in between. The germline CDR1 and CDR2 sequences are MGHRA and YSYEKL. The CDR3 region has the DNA TGCGCCAGCAGCCAAGTGTCTAGCACGGTATCCTACGAGCAGTACTTC. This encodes CASSQVSSTVSYEQYF.

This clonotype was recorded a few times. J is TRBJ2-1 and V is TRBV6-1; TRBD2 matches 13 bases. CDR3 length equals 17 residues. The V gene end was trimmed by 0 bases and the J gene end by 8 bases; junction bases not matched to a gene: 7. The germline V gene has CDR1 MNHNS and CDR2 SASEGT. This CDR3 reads CASSEALRTSGSYEQFF. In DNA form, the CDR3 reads TGTGCCAGCAGTGAAGCGCTTCGGACTAGCGGGAGTTATGAGCAGTTCTTC.

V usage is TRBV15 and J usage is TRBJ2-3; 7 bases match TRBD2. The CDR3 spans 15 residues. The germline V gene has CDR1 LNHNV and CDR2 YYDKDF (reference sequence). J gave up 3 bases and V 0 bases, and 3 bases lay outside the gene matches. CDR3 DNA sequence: TGTGCCACCAGCAGAGAAGGACTAGATACAGATACGCAGTATTTT. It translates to CATSREGLDTDTQYF. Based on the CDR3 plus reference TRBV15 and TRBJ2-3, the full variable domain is DAMVIQNPRYQVTQFGKPVTLSCSQTLNHNVMYWYQQKSSQAPKLLFHYYDKDFNNEADTPDNFQSRRPNTSFCFLDIRSPGLGDTAMYLCATSREGLDTDTQYFGPGTRLTVL.

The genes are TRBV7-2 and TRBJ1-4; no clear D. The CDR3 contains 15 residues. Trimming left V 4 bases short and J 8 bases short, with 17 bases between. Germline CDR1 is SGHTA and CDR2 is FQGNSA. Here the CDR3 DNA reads TGTGCCAGCAGCTCCGCGGCAATGCGTGGGGAAAAACTGTTTTTT. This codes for CASSSAAMRGEKLFF.

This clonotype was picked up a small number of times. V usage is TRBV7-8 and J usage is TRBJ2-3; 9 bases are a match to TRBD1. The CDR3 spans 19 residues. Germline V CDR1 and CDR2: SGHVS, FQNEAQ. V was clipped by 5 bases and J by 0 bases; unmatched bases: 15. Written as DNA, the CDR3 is TGTGCCAGCAGCCTAAGGACAGGGGTCGCCCTTACTAGCACAGATACGCAGTATTTT. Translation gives CASSLRTGVALTSTDTQYF. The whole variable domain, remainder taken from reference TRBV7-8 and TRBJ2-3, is GAGVSQSPRYKVAKRGQDVALRCDPISGHVSLFWYQQALGQGPEFLTYFQNEAQLDKSGLPSDRFFAERPEGSVSTLKIQRTQQEDSAVYLCASSLRTGVALTSTDTQYFGPGTRLTVL.